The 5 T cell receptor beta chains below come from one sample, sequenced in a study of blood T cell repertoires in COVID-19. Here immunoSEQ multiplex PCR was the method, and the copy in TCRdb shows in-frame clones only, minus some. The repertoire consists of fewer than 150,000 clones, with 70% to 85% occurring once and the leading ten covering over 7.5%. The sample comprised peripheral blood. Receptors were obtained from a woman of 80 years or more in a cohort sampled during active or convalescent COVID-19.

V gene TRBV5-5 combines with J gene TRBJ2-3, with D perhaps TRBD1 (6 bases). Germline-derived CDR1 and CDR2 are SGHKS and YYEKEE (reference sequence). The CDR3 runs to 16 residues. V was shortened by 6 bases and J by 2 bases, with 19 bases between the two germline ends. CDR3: CASNTHYTGYTDTQYF. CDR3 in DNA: TGTGCCAGCAACACCCATTATACAGGGTACACAGATACGCAGTATTTT.

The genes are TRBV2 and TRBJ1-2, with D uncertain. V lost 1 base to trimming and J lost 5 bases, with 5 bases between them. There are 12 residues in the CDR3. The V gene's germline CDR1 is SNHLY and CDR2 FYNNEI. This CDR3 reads CASSEVRYGYTF. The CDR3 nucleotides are TGTGCCAGCAGTGAAGTACGGTATGGCTACACCTTC.

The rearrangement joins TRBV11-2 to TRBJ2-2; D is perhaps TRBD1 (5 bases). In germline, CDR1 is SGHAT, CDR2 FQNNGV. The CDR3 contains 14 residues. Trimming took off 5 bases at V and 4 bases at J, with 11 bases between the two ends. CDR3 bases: TGTGCCAGCAGCCGAGACAGATTCACCGGGGAGCTGTTTTTT. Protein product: CASSRDRFTGELFF.

The CDR3 here is CASSDQYEQYF. CDR3 DNA: TGTGCCAGCAGTGATCAGTACGAGCAGTACTTC. V and J are TRBV6-1 and TRBJ2-7; D call uncertain. V was shortened by 3 bases and J by 4 bases, with 4 bases between the two germline ends. Germline CDR1 is MNHNS and CDR2 is SASEGT. CDR3 length equals 11 residues.

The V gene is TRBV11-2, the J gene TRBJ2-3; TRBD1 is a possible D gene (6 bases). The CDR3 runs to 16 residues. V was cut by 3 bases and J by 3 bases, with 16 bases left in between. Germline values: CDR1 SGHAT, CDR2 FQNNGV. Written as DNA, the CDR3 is TGTGCCAGCAGCTTTTCCTCAGGGGTGAGAACAGATACGCAGTATTTT. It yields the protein CASSFSSGVRTDTQYF.